Each of the 26 T cell receptor beta chains below was sequenced from the same sample in a study of molecular identifiers for immune sequencing clone quantification. TCRdb re-derived calls from the PCR reads in MiXCR, one entry per CDR3 protein. The sample lists 40,000 to 65,000 distinct CDR3 sequences; just over 35% were seen once. Material: naive CD8+ T cells from blood, with Jurkat cell RNA spiked in. As for subset: FACS-sorted CD8+CD4-CCR7+CD45RA+ naive T cells. These receptors came from a human donor in good health. Some libraries in this study had Jurkat cell RNA spiked in.

V usage is TRBV28 and J usage is TRBJ2-3; D is ambiguous. Germline lookup yields CDR1 MDHEN and CDR2 SYDVKM. The CDR3 contains 14 residues. With 2 bases removed from V and 2 bases from J, the gap between germline ends came to 8 bases. The CDR3 bases are TGTGCCAGCAGTTTACACATAACCACAGATACGCAGTATTTT. It translates to CASSLHITTDTQYF.

This clonotype was observed a handful of times. The chain combines TRBV28 with TRBJ2-2; D gene unclear. The CDR3 is 16 residues long. In germline, CDR1 is MDHEN, CDR2 SYDVKM. Trimming took 4 bases from V and 1 from J, leaving 13 bases between them. CDR3 in DNA: TGTGCCAGCAGTTCTCATGTCGTAGAGAACACCGGGGAGCTGTTTTTT. Protein product: CASSSHVVENTGELFF. Based on the CDR3 plus reference TRBV28 and TRBJ2-2, the full variable domain is DVKVTQSSRYLVKRTGEKVFLECVQDMDHENMFWYRQDPGLGLRLIYFSYDVKMKEKGDIPEGYSVSREKKERFSLILESASTNQTSMYLCASSSHVVENTGELFFGEGSRLTVL.

As for this clonotype: A much larger clone lies a single base off, so this may be a read error. V usage is TRBV12-3 or TRBV12-4 and J usage is TRBJ2-4; TRBD2 matches at 8 bases. The J segment lost 11 bases and the V segment lost 7 bases, leaving 13 bases of the junction unmatched. CDR3 size: 14 residues. The chain's CDR3 is CASTSAGVDSFQYF. CDR3 in DNA: TGTGCCAGCACGTCAGCGGGAGTGGATAGCTTTCAGTACTTC.

Many counts were recorded for this clonotype. The chain couples TRBV20-1 to TRBJ2-7; TRBD2 might be the D (6 bases). The germline V gene has CDR1 DFQATT and CDR2 SNEGSKA (reference sequence). The CDR3 length is 14 residues. V dropped 4 bases and J dropped 2 bases, with 15 bases sitting between them. CDR3 sequence (DNA): TGCAGTGCTAACGTCGGGGGAAGCCCCTACGAGCAGTACTTC. The encoded protein is CSANVGGSPYEQYF.

The chain joins TRBV7-2 to TRBJ2-7; TRBD2 agrees at 14 bases. Germline V CDR1 and CDR2: SGHTA, FQGNSA. After removal of 8 bases from V and 2 bases from J, the junction contained 8 bases not matched to a gene. The CDR3 loop spans 16 amino acids. CDR3 DNA sequence: TGTGCCAGCCGCCCAAGGACTAGCGGGAGGCCCTACGAGCAGTACTTC. As protein: CASRPRTSGRPYEQYF.

This clonotype was detected only once. A much larger clone sits a single nucleotide away, making a read error possible. The V call is TRBV7-9, the J call TRBJ1-1; D is unresolved. The CDR3 sequence is 15 residues long. CDR1 is SEHNR, CDR2 FQNEAQ, per germline (reference sequence). This CDR3 reads CAGSSPMAGDFGAFF. In DNA form, the CDR3 reads TGTGCCGGCAGCTCCCCGATGGCAGGTGATTTCGGAGCTTTCTTT.

The chain recombines TRBV7-9 with TRBJ2-3, with no clear D. Germline lookup yields CDR1 SEHNR and CDR2 FQNEAQ (reference sequence). The CDR3 length is 14 residues. V dropped 1 base and J dropped 1 base, with 6 bases sitting between them. The CDR3 protein is CASSLGPRTDTQYF. DNA for the CDR3: TGTGCCAGCAGCTTAGGCCCTCGCACAGATACGCAGTATTTT.

The chain links TRBV7-2 to TRBJ2-7, with D unresolved. The V end was cut by 5 bases, the J end by 6 bases, with 11 bases between. This CDR3 has 12 residues. The V gene's germline CDR1 is SGHTA and CDR2 FQGNSA. The CDR3, as DNA: TGTGCCAGCAGCCCACTACCAGGCGAGCAGTACTTC. This encodes CASSPLPGEQYF.

The chain combines TRBV11-2 with TRBJ2-7; D is ambiguous. V gave up 1 base and J gave up 2 bases, with 9 bases separating them. Germline assignment: CDR1 SGHAT and CDR2 FQNNGV. CDR3 size: 14 residues. The CDR3 loop is CASSLVHAAYEQYF. CDR3 coding DNA: TGTGCCAGCAGCTTAGTGCACGCAGCCTACGAGCAGTACTTC. The full variable domain, completed using reference TRBV11-2 and TRBJ2-7, is EAGVAQSPRYKIIEKRQSVAFWCNPISGHATLYWYQQILGQGPKLLIQFQNNGVVDDSQLPKDRFSAERLKGVDSTLKIQPAKLEDSAVYLCASSLVHAAYEQYFGPGTRLTVT.

CDR3 sequence (DNA): TGCAGCGTTGCCCCTAGCGGGACACCCTGGGAGACCCAGTACTTC. Translation: CSVAPSGTPWETQYF. The chain has TRBV29-1 and TRBJ2-5, with 9 bases matching TRBD2. CDR3 length: 15 residues. Germline CDR1 and CDR2: SQVTM and ANQGSEA. The V segment lost 4 bases and the J segment 5 bases; nucleotides outside the gene matches: 11.

With regard to this clonotype: Possible read error: a much larger clone is one base away. The gene calls are TRBV5-6 and TRBJ2-7; no definite D call. Germline-derived CDR1 and CDR2 are SGHDT and YYEEEE. This CDR3 has 12 amino acids. V was trimmed by 4 bases and J by 5 bases, leaving 10 bases between them. Here the CDR3 reads CASSPGPNEQYF. CDR3 DNA sequence: TGTGCCAGCAGCCCCGGGCCCAACGAGCAGTACTTC.

The CDR3 DNA follows: TGTGCCAGCAGCCAGACTGGGGGGTTTTACGAGCAGTACTTC. Translated: CASSQTGGFYEQYF. The genes are TRBV25-1 and TRBJ2-7, with TRBD2 as a possible D gene (6 bases). The CDR3 runs to 14 residues. Germline lookup yields CDR1 MGHDK and CDR2 SYGVNS. V was trimmed by 6 bases and J by 4 bases, leaving 16 bases between them.

This chain uses TRBV7-6 with TRBJ2-5; 9 bases agree with TRBD1. Trimming at V came to 4 bases and at J to 3 bases, leaving 3 bases not matched to a gene. The CDR3 covers 14 residues. Germline values: CDR1 SGHVS, CDR2 FNYEAQ. Written as DNA, the CDR3 is TGTGCCAGCAGCTCCACAGGGGGCGAAGAGACCCAGTACTTC. Translating it yields CASSSTGGEETQYF. Full variable domain (rest looked up from reference TRBV7-6 and TRBJ2-5): GAGVSQSPRYKVTKRGQDVALRCDPISGHVSLYWYRQALGQGPEFLTYFNYEAQQDKSGLPNDRFSAERPEGSISTLTIQRTEQRDSAMYRCASSSTGGEETQYFGPGTRLLVL.

This clonotype was seen repeatedly, ten times or more. The CDR3 is CASNGHTDTQYF. In DNA form, the CDR3 reads TGCGCCAGCAACGGGCACACAGATACGCAGTATTTT. The V gene is TRBV5-1, the J gene TRBJ2-3; D ambiguous. Trimming pared 6 bases from V and 2 bases from J, leaving 7 bases between. This CDR3 region has 12 residues. In germline, CDR1 is SGHRS, CDR2 YFSETQ. The full variable domain, rest sourced from reference TRBV5-1 and TRBJ2-3, is KAGVTQTPRYLIKTRGQQVTLSCSPISGHRSVSWYQQTPGQGLQFLFEYFSETQRNKGNFPGRFSGRQFSNSRSEMNVSTLELGDSALYLCASNGHTDTQYFGPGTRLTVL.

This clonotype came up many times. V gene TRBV7-9 combines with J gene TRBJ1-1; maybe TRBD1 (5 bases). The CDR3 is made up of 15 amino acids. CDR1 SEHNR and CDR2 FQNEAQ come from the germline V gene (reference sequence). Trimming shortened V by 0 bases and J by 4 bases, and 12 bases separated the two germline ends. The CDR3 DNA follows: TGTGCCAGCAGCTTAGCGTCGGGGGGTTTCACTGAAGCTTTCTTT. Protein sequence: CASSLASGGFTEAFF.

V usage is TRBV10-3 and J usage is TRBJ2-7, with 9 bases that match TRBD2. In germline, CDR1 is ENHRY, CDR2 SYGVKD. The V and J ends lost 5 bases and 5 bases, in that order; junction bases with no gene match: 1. The length of the CDR3 is 12 residues. DNA for the CDR3: TGTGCCATCAGTTGCGGGAGGGACGAGCAGTACTTC. Translated: CAISCGRDEQYF.

The table lists this clonotype with a few counts. One end of the junction does not line up with germline, which may come from a read error. The genes are TRBV5-5 and TRBJ2-7; 7 bases agree with TRBD1. The CDR3 covers 14 residues. Germline CDR1 SGHKS, CDR2 YYEKEE (reference sequence). Here the CDR3 reads CASRLAQGQYEQYF. The CDR3, as DNA: TGTGCCAGCAGATTGGCTCAGGGACAGTACGAGCAGTACTTC.

This clonotype was seen a handful of times. CDR3 DNA sequence: TGTGCCAGCAGCACCCCTAGCGGGAGTGGTGATACGCAGTATTTT. It codes for CASSTPSGSGDTQYF. V gene TRBV7-9 combines with J gene TRBJ2-3; 10 nucleotides match TRBD2. The CDR3 runs 15 residues. V shed 5 bases and J 6 bases; nucleotides not matched to a gene: 8. Germline V lookup: CDR1 SEHNR, CDR2 FQNEAQ (reference sequence).

The CDR3 loop reads CASRDFLTGELFF. The CDR3, as DNA: TGTGCCAGCAGGGACTTCCTCACCGGGGAGCTGTTTTTT. The J gene is TRBJ2-2, the V gene TRBV6-2 or TRBV6-3; D is perhaps TRBD2 (5 bases). Per germline, CDR1 MNHEY and CDR2 SVGEGT. Trimming cost V 6 bases and J 4 bases, with 9 bases left between them. This CDR3 comprises 13 residues.

This CDR3 reads CASSLRQGRGETQYF. In DNA form, the CDR3 reads TGTGCCAGCAGCTTAAGGCAGGGGAGGGGAGAGACCCAGTACTTC. The chain joins TRBV13 to TRBJ2-5, with D possibly being TRBD2 (7 bases). The CDR3 covers 15 residues. Germline CDR1 is PRHDT and CDR2 is FYEKMQ (reference sequence). V lost 2 bases and J 4 bases, leaving 14 bases between the germline ends.

This clonotype occurred many times. The chain recombines TRBV7-9 with TRBJ1-6, with a weak D call TRBD1 (6 bases). This CDR3 spans 16 amino acids. Germline CDR1 and CDR2: SEHNR and FQNEAQ (reference sequence). V was cut by 3 bases and J by 5 bases, with 14 bases left in between. This CDR3 is CASSLIGTFNNSPLHF. DNA for the CDR3: TGTGCCAGCAGCTTGATTGGGACATTTAATAATTCACCCCTCCACTTT.

About this clonotype: This CDR3 is missing its conserved last phenylalanine or tryptophan, likely due to a read error. J is TRBJ2-5 and V is TRBV7-9; D not certain. CDR1 and CDR2 from the germline V gene are SEHNR and FQNEAQ (reference sequence). The V end lost 5 bases, the J end lost 4 bases, and 14 bases lay between the germline ends. This CDR3 has 14 amino acids. In DNA, the CDR3 is TGTGCCAGCAGCCCAGCGACCAACCGAGAGACCCAGTACATC. It is translated as CASSPATNRETQYI.

V and J are TRBV2 and TRBJ2-3; 9 bases are shared with TRBD2. This CDR3 region has 18 residues. V was pared by 4 bases and J by 4 bases, with 15 bases of the junction left unmatched. CDR1 is SNHLY and CDR2 is FYNNEI in the germline V gene. The CDR3 coding sequence is TGTGCCAGCAGTGGTTTGGGTGGTCTAGCGGGAATCGCAGATACGCAGTATTTT. Residues: CASSGLGGLAGIADTQYF. The variable domain in full, with the rest retrieved from reference TRBV2 and TRBJ2-3, is EPEVTQTPSHQVTQMGQEVILRCVPISNHLYFYWYRQILGQKVEFLVSFYNNEISEKSEIFDDQFSVERPDGSNFTLKIRSTKLEDSAMYFCASSGLGGLAGIADTQYFGPGTRLTVL.

This clonotype was picked up many times. The V call is TRBV29-1, the J call TRBJ1-5; possibly TRBD1 for D (5 bases). Germline V gives CDR1 SQVTM, CDR2 ANQGSEA. V dropped 4 bases and J dropped 3 bases, with 10 bases sitting between them. This CDR3 contains 13 residues. In DNA, the CDR3 is TGCAGCGTTGCTACAGGCCTCAATCAGCCCCAGCATTTT. Protein: CSVATGLNQPQHF.

Notes on this clonotype: A read error may explain this, as a much larger clone is one base away. The CDR3 ends on some other residue instead of the conserved phenylalanine or tryptophan, so this is likely a read error. The genes are TRBV15 and TRBJ1-4; possibly TRBD1 for D (5 bases). Between the trimmed V and J ends, which lost 10 bases and 0 bases, there was a span of 18 bases. In germline, CDR1 is LNHNV, CDR2 YYDKDF (reference sequence). The CDR3 runs to 16 residues. CDR3 sequence reads: CASTGTTSPTNEKLFL. The DNA of the CDR3 is TGTGCCAGCACCGGGACTACTTCCCCAACTAATGAAAAACTGTTTTTA.

As to this clonotype: A single base separates this from a much larger clone, so it may be a read error. V is TRBV7-2 and J is TRBJ2-5; D not certain. Germline-derived CDR1 and CDR2 are SGHTA and FQGNSA. There are 14 residues in the CDR3. V lost 7 bases to trimming and J lost 5 bases, with 17 bases between them. CDR3 nucleotide sequence: TGTGCCAGCACCCCGACCCTCTGTGCGGAGACCCAGTACTTC. Its protein product is CASTPTLCAETQYF.